This TCR beta chain was obtained from a study of shared T cell receptors in the human thymus. Clones were sequenced by immunoSEQ multiplex PCR, and TCRdb holds only the in-frame ones, with some missing. This sample carries roughly 550,000 clones, around 78% of them seen once, and the ten largest clones take around 0.012%. CDR3 size: 16 residues. The V gene end was trimmed by 7 bases and the J gene end by 4 bases; junction bases not matched to a gene: 14. From germline, CDR1 is MNHEY and CDR2 SMNVEV (reference sequence). The sample also formed part of further work on human thymus T cells.

The TCR sequence derives from a boy younger than two with a congenital heart defect. The sequencing sample was made of thymocytes. The chain links TRBV27 to TRBJ2-3; 7 nucleotides agree with TRBD2. The CDR3 is CASILALREHSDTQYF. CDR3 coding DNA: TGTGCCAGCATCCTAGCCCTGCGGGAGCACTCAGATACGCAGTATTTT.